This entry features one T cell receptor beta chain sequence. This receptor's antigen is unknown. Base qualities are missing; no much larger clone stands one base away. This sample is part of a study of cytomegalovirus exposure and HLA in healthy donors listed by TCRdb under 2017. About the full investigation: The 700 or so repertoires of the first cohort and the roughly 110 validation repertoires were produced on the same platform, according to a later analysis. The study combined high-throughput TCR immunosequencing, statistical association of individual TCRs with disease status, and machine learning to predict cytomegalovirus infection status. The study aimed to test whether signatures of past pathogen exposure could be identified by cataloging public T cell receptors. In addition to the first cohort of roughly 670 subjects, a separate validation cohort of 120 different subjects was used.

Libraries were constructed by the immunoSEQ multiplex PCR assay. As for the authors' bioinformatics: To diagnose cytomegalovirus status from the catalog of TCR beta chain sequences, a statistical classification framework was built. Held by TCRdb, this immuneACCESS table contains in-frame sequences only and omits some clones. Under half of the omission traces to an unresolved V gene where checked; the cause of the rest is unknown. The V and J calls and clone size come from that table; D and trimming were worked out from the DNA. This sample holds under 300,000 clones; around 85% were observed only once. The ten largest clones add up to approximately 1% of the sample. The donors belonged to the validation cohort of over a hundred subjects, which was separate from the approximately 700-subject first cohort. The CDR3 covers 14 residues, taking in both the cysteine and the phenylalanine. The DNA shown is the 42-base CDR3, in frame from base 1. V and J are truncated by 0 bases and 2 bases respectively, leaving an intervening sequence of 9 bases. CDR1 and CDR2 are drawn from the germline V gene: SGDLS, YYNGEE.

Study-wide findings and limitations: The study listed around 160 TCR beta chains as associated with cytomegalovirus. In a later analysis, TCRs clustered in the first cohort were found to also tend to co-occur in the 120 or so validation repertoires, with 85% to 95% of cluster scores above 0. The classifier was reported to diagnose cytomegalovirus status with high specificity and sensitivity in both the original cohort and the validation cohort. A later analysis lacked HLA typing for the validation cohort, so it scored co-occurrence in that cohort across all 120 or so repertoires. Across donors, most TCR sequences were observed very rarely, whereas some public TCRs were present in many individuals. The authors suggested that the approach could potentially be extended to other disease states and immunological phenotypes. In vitro tests confirmed that three of the cytomegalovirus-associated TCR beta chains recognize cytomegalovirus antigens.

The receptor was isolated from a woman younger than 30 in good health and CMV-seronegative. This receptor chain uses TRBV9 and TRBJ2-7; no D segment can be confidently identified. Sequenced: PBMCs. The DNA sequence follows: TGTGCCAGCAGCGTAGCTACAGAAGCCTACGAGCAGTACTTC. Its coded protein is CASSVATEAYEQYF.